Below are 23 T cell receptor beta chains sequenced from a single sample in a study of patients and donors after allogeneic stem cell transplantation. TCRdb passed the RT-PCR reads through MiXCR, listing each CDR3 protein once. The sample yields about a million distinct CDR3 sequences, approximately 18% seen once. Material: blood, either unsorted or a sorted T cell fraction (not recorded which). These receptors all stem from a human donor who was either an allogeneic HSCT recipient or a stem cell or donor lymphocyte infusion donor (not recorded which). It is not recorded whose cells these are; they may come from a transplant donor.

This chain links TRBV2 with TRBJ2-5; 7 bases fit TRBD2. The CDR3 length is 15 residues. Germline V gene data show CDR1 as SNHLY and CDR2 as FYNNEI. Germline trimming cut 1 base from V and 8 bases from J; bases unmatched to any gene: 10. This CDR3 is CASSEEYGTNDTQYF. In nucleotides, the CDR3 is TGTGCCAGCAGTGAAGAGTATGGGACTAACGACACCCAGTACTTC.

This clonotype was counted a few times. The V gene is TRBV3-1, the J gene TRBJ1-1, with D maybe TRBD1 (5 bases). V dropped 4 bases and J dropped 4 bases, with 16 bases sitting between them. Germline CDR1 reads LGHDT; CDR2 reads YNNKEL (reference sequence). The CDR3 is 15 amino acids. The CDR3 DNA reads TGTGCCAGCAGCCCAAAAAGGGGCAGGAGCACTGAAGCTTTCTTT. This codes for CASSPKRGRSTEAFF.

A few counts support this clonotype. This rearrangement joins TRBV6-6 to TRBJ2-7; possibly TRBD1 or TRBD2 for D (5 bases each). The V gene lost 7 bases and the J gene lost 4 bases, with 11 bases spanning the gap. Germline V gene sequence: CDR1 MNHNY, CDR2 SVGAGI (reference sequence). The CDR3 is 12 residues long. For the CDR3, the DNA is TGTGCCAGCACAACAGGACTGTACGAGCAGTACTTC. Its translation: CASTTGLYEQYF.

This clonotype came up a few times. V and J are TRBV20-1 and TRBJ2-1, with 11 bases aligning to TRBD2. The junction had 5 bases not matched to a gene; V was cut back by 0 bases and J by 7 bases. This CDR3 is built from 15 residues. CDR1 is DFQATT and CDR2 is SNEGSKA in the germline V gene (reference sequence). CDR3 region: CSARDFSSGRNEQFF. The CDR3 DNA reads TGCAGTGCTAGAGATTTTTCTAGCGGGAGGAATGAGCAGTTCTTC.

This CDR3 reads CASSLDAGGPRETQYF. In DNA form, the CDR3 reads TGCGCCAGCAGCTTGGATGCGGGAGGGCCTCGGGAGACCCAGTACTTC. V is TRBV5-1 and J is TRBJ2-5; 9 bases line up with TRBD2. Losses at the gene ends were 0 bases for V and 5 bases for J; bases not matched to a gene: 8. The CDR3 length is 16 residues. Germline lookup yields CDR1 SGHRS and CDR2 YFSETQ.

V usage is TRBV20-1 and J usage is TRBJ2-5; 8 bases fit TRBD2. Germline CDR1 and CDR2: DFQATT and SNEGSKA (reference sequence). V shed 6 bases, J shed 5 bases, and the junction held 8 bases outside the gene matches. The CDR3 is made up of 13 amino acids. The CDR3 DNA is TGCAGTGCCGGCGGGGGGCGCCGGGAGACCCAGTACTTC. Translating it yields CSAGGGRRETQYF.

In this sample, this clonotype turned up a few times. The V call is TRBV7-2, the J call TRBJ2-4, with 9 nucleotides matching TRBD2. CDR1 and CDR2 (germline): SGHTA, FQGNSA. The CDR3 sequence is 15 residues long. Trimming cost V 5 bases and J 8 bases; bases outside gene matches: 10. CDR3 in DNA: TGTGCCAGCAGCAGTGCCGGGACTAGCCTAGACATTCAGTACTTC. Amino acid sequence: CASSSAGTSLDIQYF.

This clonotype was counted only a few times. DNA of the CDR3: TGCAGTGCTAGAGTCATCTCCGAGCAGTACTTC. This translates into CSARVISEQYF. This chain connects TRBV20-1 to TRBJ2-7; no reliable D call. The V and J ends lost 1 base and 6 bases respectively, with 7 bases between them. The CDR3 is 11 amino acids. Germline CDR1 reads DFQATT; CDR2 reads SNEGSKA (reference sequence).

This clonotype has a handful of counts. The rearrangement uses TRBV5-1 and TRBJ1-1, with D unclear. The germline V gene has CDR1 SGHRS and CDR2 YFSETQ. Trimming left V 1 base short and J 8 bases short, with 15 bases between. The CDR3 has 14 amino acids. CDR3 protein: CASSLFTEGVEAFF. The CDR3 DNA follows: TGCGCCAGCAGCTTGTTTACAGAGGGAGTAGAAGCTTTCTTT.

This clonotype was picked up a small number of times. V usage is TRBV20-1 and J usage is TRBJ2-7, with D possibly being TRBD1 or TRBD2 (5 bases each). The CDR3 runs to 12 residues. The germline CDR1 and CDR2 sequences are DFQATT and SNEGSKA (reference sequence). The CDR3 here is CSGRGDRYEQYF. The DNA of the CDR3 is TGCAGCGGGCGAGGGGACCGCTACGAGCAGTACTTC.

The J gene is TRBJ2-3, the V gene TRBV20-1; 10 positions match TRBD1. The length of the CDR3 is 17 residues. J was trimmed by 6 bases and V by 7 bases; bases with no gene match: 19. The germline gives CDR1 DFQATT, CDR2 SNEGSKA (reference sequence). CDR3 sequence reads: CSGIPGPGQGIMDTQYF. The CDR3 coding sequence is TGCAGTGGGATACCAGGTCCGGGACAGGGGATTATGGATACGCAGTATTTT.

The chain joins TRBV5-1 to TRBJ1-6, with 7 bases lining up with TRBD1. Germline-derived CDR1 and CDR2 are SGHRS and YFSETQ. Losses at the gene ends were 3 bases for V and 9 bases for J; bases not matched to a gene: 15. This CDR3 has 17 amino acids. CDR3 coding DNA: TGCGCCAGCAGCTACCGTGGCGGGGGACAGAGGAGTTCACCCCTCCACTTT. Its translation: CASSYRGGGQRSSPLHF.

The V gene is TRBV9, the J gene TRBJ2-7; D unresolved. V lost 4 bases to trimming and J lost 5 bases, with 19 bases between them. The CDR3 loop spans 15 amino acids. Germline lookup yields CDR1 SGDLS and CDR2 YYNGEE. The CDR3 region has the DNA TGTGCCAGCAGCTTCAGGACGGATGACGCGAACGAGCAGTACTTC. It translates to CASSFRTDDANEQYF. Using reference TRBV9 and TRBJ2-7 for the parts outside the CDR3, the full variable domain is DSGVTQTPKHLITATGQRVTLRCSPRSGDLSVYWYQQSLDQGLQFLIQYYNGEERAKGNILERFSAQQFPDLHSELNLSSLELGDSALYFCASSFRTDDANEQYFGPGTRLTVT.

The CDR3 DNA is TGTGCCAGCAGGGGACCGACTAGCACAGATACGCAGTATTTT. This translates into CASRGPTSTDTQYF. V gene TRBV6-1 combines with J gene TRBJ2-3; the D gene could be TRBD1 or TRBD2 (5 bases each). Per germline, CDR1 MNHNS and CDR2 SASEGT. V lost 6 bases, J lost 0 bases, and 10 bases lay in between. This CDR3 comprises 14 residues.

This sequence joins TRBV14 and TRBJ2-3; D is undetermined. The CDR3 consists of 15 residues. From germline, CDR1 is SGHDN and CDR2 FVKESK. Trimming took off 0 bases at V and 2 bases at J, with 9 bases between the two ends. The CDR3 loop is CASSQDRKYTDTQYF. As DNA, the CDR3 is TGTGCCAGCAGCCAAGACAGGAAATACACAGATACGCAGTATTTT.

This clonotype was observed at least ten times. V is TRBV12-3 or TRBV12-4 and J is TRBJ2-3, with 8 positions matching TRBD2. V was pared by 3 bases and J by 0 bases, with 2 bases of the junction left unmatched. The length of the CDR3 is 15 residues. The CDR3 sequence is CASSLQRGSTDTQYF. As DNA, the CDR3 is TGTGCCAGCAGTTTGCAGCGGGGGAGCACAGATACGCAGTATTTT.

V gene TRBV5-1 combines with J gene TRBJ1-2; no clear D gene. Trimming left V 3 bases short and J 3 bases short, with 9 bases between. CDR3 length equals 13 residues. Germline V gives CDR1 SGHRS, CDR2 YFSETQ. CDR3 sequence reads: CASSSRHDYGYTF. DNA for the CDR3: TGCGCCAGCAGCTCCCGTCACGACTATGGCTACACCTTC.

The genes are TRBV4-3 and TRBJ1-4, with a tentative D call TRBD1 (6 bases). V lost 2 bases and J 4 bases, leaving 11 bases between the germline ends. The germline CDR1 and CDR2 sequences are LGHNA and YSLEER. There are 15 residues in the CDR3. CDR3 region: CASSQQQGYNEKLFF. CDR3 sequence (DNA): TGCGCCAGCAGCCAACAACAGGGATATAATGAAAAACTGTTTTTT.

The chain recombines TRBV20-1 with TRBJ1-5; weak D call: TRBD1 (5 bases). The CDR3 covers 15 residues. Germline CDR1 and CDR2: DFQATT and SNEGSKA (reference sequence). Trimming took off 6 bases at V and 2 bases at J, with 17 bases between the two ends. The CDR3 is CSALKRQGGNQPQHF. CDR3 nucleotide sequence: TGCAGTGCCCTCAAGCGGCAGGGAGGCAATCAGCCCCAGCATTTT.

For the CDR3, the DNA is TGTGCCACTATGCCGGCGGGGACTAATTCACCCCTCCACTTT. Its translation is CATMPAGTNSPLHF. The chain uses TRBV2 and TRBJ1-6, with a possible D match to TRBD1 (5 bases). V gave up 10 bases and J gave up 6 bases, with 16 bases separating them. CDR3 size: 14 residues. In germline, CDR1 is SNHLY, CDR2 FYNNEI.

This chain links TRBV7-2 with TRBJ1-6; no definite D call. The CDR3 loop spans 15 amino acids. Trimming stripped 4 bases from V and 9 bases from J, with 16 bases between. Germline V CDR1 and CDR2: SGHTA, FQGNSA. The CDR3 reads CASSSNWVSVSPLHF. CDR3 nucleotides: TGTGCCAGCAGCTCCAACTGGGTATCTGTTTCACCCCTCCACTTT.

This clonotype occurred a few times. V and J are TRBV29-1 and TRBJ2-5, with D perhaps assigned TRBD1 or TRBD2 (6 bases each). CDR1 and CDR2 from the germline V gene are SQVTM and ANQGSEA. V was cut by 7 bases and J by 6 bases, with 18 bases left in between. The CDR3 spans 13 residues. This chain's CDR3 is CSEGGPPEKTQYF. The CDR3 DNA is TGCAGCGAGGGGGGCCCGCCGGAGAAGACCCAGTACTTC.

The chain links TRBV6-1 to TRBJ1-5; TRBD1 matches at 7 bases. The CDR3 spans 18 residues. V dropped 7 bases and J dropped 0; count of bases not matched to a gene: 15. Looked up from germline, CDR1 is MNHNS and CDR2 is SASEGT. The CDR3 reads CASIPLGDRPNSNQPQHF. CDR3 in DNA: TGTGCCAGCATCCCACTGGGGGACAGACCCAATAGCAATCAGCCCCAGCATTTT.